Given below is one T cell receptor beta chain in context. Its antigen is undetermined. The CDR3 length is 16 residues. In germline, CDR1 is MGHRA, CDR2 YSYEKL. Trimming took off 1 base at V and 2 bases at J, with 12 bases between the two ends. This sample is part of a study of Ad26.COV2.S vaccination and SARS-CoV-2 variants. The repertoire was sequenced with immunoSEQ multiplex PCR; TCRdb's copy has only in-frame clones and lacks some. The sample has some 300,000 clones, around four fifths seen once. Whole-study findings and limits: Non-spike TCR breadth showed similarity between vaccine and placebo recipients.

Treatment defined: around 19 received Ad26.COV2.S at low or high dose, single or two shots; about 5 received placebo; per-sample allocation not given. Repertoires come from day 63 after the first vaccine or placebo injection. The chain links TRBV4-1 to TRBJ1-5; D remains unclear. The sequence came from a person aged 18-60 years who received the Ad26.COV2.S COVID-19 vaccine or a placebo. The sequenced sample was peripheral blood, obtained in a trial of Ad26.COV2.S vaccine versus placebo. CDR3 nucleotides: TGCGCCAGCAGCCAAGCCGCAGACCCCGGCAATCAGCCCCAGCATTTT. Its protein is CASSQAADPGNQPQHF.